This TCR beta chain was documented in a study of shared clonotypes between healthy human individuals. Naive CD8 cells, CD45RO-negative and positively selected for CCR7, excluded terminally differentiated effector memory CD45RA+ cells. Source study methods: In the immunoSEQ data, sequences were junction-only and lacked quality scores, so filtering differed. TCRdb's table, derived via immunoSEQ multiplex PCR, lists solely in-frame clones and lacks some. From that table come the V and J calls and clone size; the DNA was used to work out D and trimming. The table shows roughly 550,000 clones, with over 95% occurring only once. Regarding the study as a whole: Sampling covered blood only; tissue repertoires likely differ.

A word on this clone: Its specificity is unknown.

Trimming took 0 bases from V and 0 from J, leaving 10 bases between them. The CDR3 covers 16 residues. The V gene's germline CDR1 is SGDLS and CDR2 YYNGEE. The source material was naive CD8+ T cells sorted from blood. The clonotype was recovered from a woman aged 25 to 45 in good health. The chain is built from TRBV9 and TRBJ2-1, with D possibly being TRBD2 (5 bases). DNA for the CDR3: TGTGCCAGCAGCGTAGTAGTGGGGAGCTCCTACAATGAGCAGTTCTTC. Translation: CASSVVVGSSYNEQFF.